This is a list of T cell receptor beta chains from one sample in a study of synovial regulatory T cells in juvenile arthritis. Sequencing used immunoSEQ multiplex PCR; TCRdb keeps in-frame clones, though not all of them. The sample data list 9,000 to 10,000 clones. Specimen: Treg cells from blood. The receptors originated from a donor younger than 30 with juvenile idiopathic arthritis. Both conserved end residues are part of each CDR3. A row's size may be missing; if present it is once, few, many or a size class.

TRBV6-5	TRBJ1-3	.	CASSSFEPGARNTIYF
TRBV5-6	TRBJ2-7	.	CASFEGGARVNEQYF
TRBV4-3	TRBJ2-7	medium-sized	CASSQGITGGRAGGSYEQYF
TRBV4-1	TRBJ2-7	.	CASSHIQRFEQYF
TRBV6-5	TRBJ1-2	.	CASSYSWATEAYGYTF
TRBV7-2	TRBJ2-3	.	CASTSPGTHNDF
TRBV18	TRBJ2-7	.	CASSPRPTITGDGEQYF
TRBV7-2	TRBJ1-1	.	CASSSRVETEAFF
TRBV10-3	TRBJ1-2	.	CAISEGEGGYTF
TRBV7-3	TRBJ2-1	.	CASSFRGGLNPNNEQFF